This TCR beta chain appears in the sequencing data of a study of T cells in Graves' hyperthyroidism and ophthalmopathy (dated by TCRdb to about 2019). For the wider study: Peripheral blood samples were taken at initial diagnosis, before any treatment was given. To identify TCR V-J signatures that set the groups apart, the researchers used a discovery cohort of about a hundred patients, made up of approximately 43 with Graves' ophthalmopathy and approximately 57 with stable Graves' hyperthyroidism. Prospective prediction of ophthalmopathy was tested in an independent validation cohort consisting of 18 hyperthyroidism patients and 17 patients who later progressed to ophthalmopathy. The approximately 90 discovery patients were divided at random into training and test sets in a 7:3 ratio. The study also compared thyroid tissue and blood T-cell repertoires from over 5 Graves' hyperthyroidism patients. After blood sampling, hyperthyroidism patients were treated with methimazole at a starting dose of 30 mg daily, and ophthalmopathy patients were treated with high-dose intravenous methylprednisolone. According to the paper, TCR Vbeta CDR3 sequencing was carried out on about 140 peripheral blood samples, which came from approximately 41 ophthalmopathy, approximately 72 hyperthyroidism and about 17 progressor patients. The investigation overall reported the following: In validation, the model predicted progression to ophthalmopathy with roughly 66% sensitivity and 72% to 75% specificity, a median of 6.5 months before onset. No statistical method was used to fix the sample size in advance, and group allocation was not hidden from the investigators. Most expanded thyroid clonotypes (frequency above 0.001) were also detected in blood, a finding suggesting that blood repertoires may reflect thyroid immune responses. A model built on a 13 V-J signature distinguished ophthalmopathy from stable hyperthyroidism, reaching around 90% sensitivity and under 84% specificity in cross-validation and 80%/75% in testing.

Regarding this clonotype: Its target antigen remains unknown. No much larger clonotype is one base removed from it; base qualities were not supplied.

Stable Graves' hyperthyroidism was defined as no progression to ophthalmopathy during 18 months of follow-up. Hyperthyroidism patients were newly diagnosed, had a disease duration of under 2 months, and were aged 18 to 65 years. The study excluded patients with uncontrolled infections, other autoimmune diseases, pregnancy or lactation. Diagnoses were based on clinical symptoms, serum thyroxine and TRAb, thyroid ultrasound and orbital computed tomography. Ficoll-Paque density gradient centrifugation was used to isolate PBMCs from 8 to 10 ml of fresh peripheral blood. Total RNA was extracted using Trizol reagent, and RNA quality was assessed on an Agilent 2100 Bioanalyzer. The TCR beta CDR3 regions were amplified from the RNA transcripts. A first-round RT-PCR of the TCR CDR3 used the HTBI primer set with the Qiagen OneStep RT-PCR kit. Libraries were constructed in a second round of multiplex PCR, after which size selection and purification were performed. Libraries were sequenced paired-end with 100 bp reads on an Illumina HiSeq2000. The source study handled its data this way. SOAPnuke was used to process the raw data, throwing out any read that contained adapters or uncalled bases, had a mean Phred below 15, or lacked an exact constant-primer or identifier match. High-quality paired reads were merged with COPE v1.2.5, and unique nucleotide sequences were defined as clonotypes. MiTCR v1.1 was used to align the clonotypes against IMGT TRBV, TRBD and TRBJ reference segments. The analysis included only V-J combinations with a frequency above 0.0001, which together covered 99% to 99.2% of the repertoires. A TCS score was defined as the ratio of F50 (clonal expansion) to E x V (chaos), with BLOSUM62-based TCRdist applied between CDR3 peptides within each V-J. Welch's t-statistics and random forest reduced fewer than 550 V-J features to 13, which were used in a naive Bayes classifier (R e1071). In-frame beta chains were kept once TCRdb had trimmed the public reads at Q25 with fastp and called clones with MiXCR. For every CDR3 protein sequence, its rows merge into one entry that carries the most common genes and DNA. None of the V and J calls come from the authors' own analysis; TCRdb made them. The sample profile shows more than 600,000 distinct CDR3 sequences; less than 20% of them were found once. The ten largest make up 8.4% of the sample.

For this chain, trimming is 3 bases at the V end and 0 bases at the J end, and the number of junction bases without a gene match is 8. Inclusive of the bounding cysteine and phenylalanine, the CDR3 is 17 residues long. The entry retains the CDR3 DNA only, 51 bases that are in frame from base 1. CDR1 and CDR2, per the germline V gene, are SGHAT and FQNNGV. The rearrangement joined TRBV11-2 to TRBJ1-1; 9 junctional bases match TRBD1. Sample: blood. The receptor's source is a man between 18 and 29 years old with Graves' hyperthyroidism. The DNA reads as follows: TGTGCCAGCAGCTTCCTTAATCGGGACAGGGTGAACACTGAAGCTTTCTTT. Translated, this gives CASSFLNRDRVNTEAFF.